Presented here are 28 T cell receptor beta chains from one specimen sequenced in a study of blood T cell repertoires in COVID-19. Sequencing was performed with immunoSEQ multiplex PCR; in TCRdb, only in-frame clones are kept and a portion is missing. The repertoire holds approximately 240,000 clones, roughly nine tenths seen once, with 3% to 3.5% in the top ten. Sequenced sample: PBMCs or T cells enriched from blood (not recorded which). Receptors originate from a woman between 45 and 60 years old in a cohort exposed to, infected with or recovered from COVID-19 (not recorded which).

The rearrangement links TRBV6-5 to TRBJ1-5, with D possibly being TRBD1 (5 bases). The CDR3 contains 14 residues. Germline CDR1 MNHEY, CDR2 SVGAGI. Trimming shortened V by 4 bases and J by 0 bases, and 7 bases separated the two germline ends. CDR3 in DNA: TGTGCCAGCAGTTCCAGGGATAGCAATCAGCCCCAGCATTTT. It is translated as CASSSRDSNQPQHF.

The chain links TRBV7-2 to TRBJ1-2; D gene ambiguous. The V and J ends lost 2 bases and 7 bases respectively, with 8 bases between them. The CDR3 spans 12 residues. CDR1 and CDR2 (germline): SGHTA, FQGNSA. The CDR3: CASSLREGGYTF. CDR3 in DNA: TGTGCCAGCAGCTTAAGGGAGGGTGGCTACACCTTC.

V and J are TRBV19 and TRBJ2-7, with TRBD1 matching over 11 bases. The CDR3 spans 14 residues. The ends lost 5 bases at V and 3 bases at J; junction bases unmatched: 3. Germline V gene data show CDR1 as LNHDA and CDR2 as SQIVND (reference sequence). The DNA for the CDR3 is TGTGCCAGTAGTGTGGGACAGGGGGTCTACGAGCAGTACTTC. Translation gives CASSVGQGVYEQYF.

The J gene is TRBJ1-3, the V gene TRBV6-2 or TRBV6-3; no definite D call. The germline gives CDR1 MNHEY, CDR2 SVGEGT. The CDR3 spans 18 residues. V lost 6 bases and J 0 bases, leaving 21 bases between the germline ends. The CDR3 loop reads CASSRTRHQISSGNTIYF. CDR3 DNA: TGTGCCAGCAGCCGTACAAGACACCAAATTTCCTCTGGAAACACCATATATTTT.

The CDR3 nucleotides read TGTGCCAGCAGCTTGGATATGACAGGGGGCGACGAGCAGTACTTC. It encodes CASSLDMTGGDEQYF. This chain connects TRBV5-4 to TRBJ2-7; 10 positions agree with TRBD1. V was pared by 0 bases and J by 5 bases, with 5 bases of the junction left unmatched. There are 15 residues in the CDR3. CDR1 SGHNT and CDR2 YYREEE come from the germline V gene (reference sequence).

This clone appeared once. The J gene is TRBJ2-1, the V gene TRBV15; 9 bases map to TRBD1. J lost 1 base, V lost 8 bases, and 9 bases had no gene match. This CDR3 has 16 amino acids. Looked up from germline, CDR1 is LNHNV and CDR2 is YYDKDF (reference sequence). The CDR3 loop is CATRSLGTGSYNEQFF. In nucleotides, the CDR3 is TGTGCCACCCGATCGCTGGGGACAGGGTCCTACAATGAGCAGTTCTTC.

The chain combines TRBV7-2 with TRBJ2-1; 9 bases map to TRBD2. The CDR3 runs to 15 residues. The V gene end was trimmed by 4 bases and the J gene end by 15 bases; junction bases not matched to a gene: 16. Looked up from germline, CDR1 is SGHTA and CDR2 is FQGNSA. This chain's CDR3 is CASSWGRPSGEGPFF. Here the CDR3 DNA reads TGTGCCAGCAGCTGGGGCCGCCCTAGCGGGGAGGGCCCGTTCTTC.

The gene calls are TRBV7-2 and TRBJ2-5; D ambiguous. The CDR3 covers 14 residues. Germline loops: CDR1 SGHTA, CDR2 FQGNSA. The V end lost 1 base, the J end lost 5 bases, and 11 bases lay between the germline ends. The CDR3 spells CASSLVQAPETQYF. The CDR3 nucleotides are TGTGCCAGCAGCTTAGTTCAGGCCCCCGAGACCCAGTACTTC.

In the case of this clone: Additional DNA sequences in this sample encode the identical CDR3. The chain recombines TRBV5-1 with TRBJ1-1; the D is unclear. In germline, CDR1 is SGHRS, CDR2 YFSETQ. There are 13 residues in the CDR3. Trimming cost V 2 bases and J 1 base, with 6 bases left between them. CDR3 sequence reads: CASSLTENTEAFF. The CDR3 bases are TGCGCCAGCAGCTTAACAGAGAACACTGAAGCTTTCTTT.

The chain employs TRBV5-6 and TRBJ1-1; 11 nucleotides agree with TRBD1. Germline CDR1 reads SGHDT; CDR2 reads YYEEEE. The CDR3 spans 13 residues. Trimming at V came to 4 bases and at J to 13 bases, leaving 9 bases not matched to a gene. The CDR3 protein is CASSLGQGAAGFF. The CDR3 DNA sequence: TGTGCCAGCAGCCTAGGACAGGGGGCTGCGGGTTTCTTT.

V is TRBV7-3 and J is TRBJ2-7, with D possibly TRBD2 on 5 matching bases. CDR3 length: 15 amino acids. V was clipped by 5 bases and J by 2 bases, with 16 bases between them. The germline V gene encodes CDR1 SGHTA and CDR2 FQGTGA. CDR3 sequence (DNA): TGTGCCAGCAGCCAACGTCCAGGACTCCCCTACGAGCAGTACTTC. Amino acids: CASSQRPGLPYEQYF.

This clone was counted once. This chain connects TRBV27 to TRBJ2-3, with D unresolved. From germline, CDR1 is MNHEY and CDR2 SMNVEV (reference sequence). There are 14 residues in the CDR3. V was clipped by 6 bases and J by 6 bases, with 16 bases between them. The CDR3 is CASSLYPPRDTQYF. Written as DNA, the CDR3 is TGTGCCAGCAGCCTTTACCCCCCACGGGATACGCAGTATTTT.

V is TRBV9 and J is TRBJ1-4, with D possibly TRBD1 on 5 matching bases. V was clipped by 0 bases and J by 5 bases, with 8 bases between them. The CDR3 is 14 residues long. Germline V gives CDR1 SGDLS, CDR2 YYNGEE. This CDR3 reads CASSVAPGNEKLFF. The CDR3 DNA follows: TGTGCCAGCAGCGTAGCGCCAGGGAATGAAAAACTGTTTTTT.

CDR3 residues: CASIDTSGGTDTQYF. CDR3 bases: TGTGCCAGTATTGACACTAGCGGGGGCACAGATACGCAGTATTTT. The chain carries TRBV19 and TRBJ2-3; 10 bases agree with TRBD2. The V gene's germline CDR1 is LNHDA and CDR2 SQIVND (reference sequence). V was pared by 7 bases and J by 1 base, with 5 bases of the junction left unmatched. CDR3 length: 15 amino acids. The whole variable domain, remainder taken from reference TRBV19 and TRBJ2-3, is DGGITQSPKYLFRKEGQNVTLSCEQNLNHDAMYWYRQDPGQGLRLIYYSQIVNDFQKGDIAEGYSVSREKKESFPLTVTSAQKNPTAFYLCASIDTSGGTDTQYFGPGTRLTVL.

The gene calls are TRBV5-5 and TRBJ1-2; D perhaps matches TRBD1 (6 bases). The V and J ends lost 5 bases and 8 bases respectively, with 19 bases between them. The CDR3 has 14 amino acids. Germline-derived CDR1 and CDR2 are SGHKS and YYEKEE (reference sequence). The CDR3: CASSPTGRSEGYTF. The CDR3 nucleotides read TGTGCCAGCAGTCCCACAGGGCGCAGCGAGGGCTACACCTTC.

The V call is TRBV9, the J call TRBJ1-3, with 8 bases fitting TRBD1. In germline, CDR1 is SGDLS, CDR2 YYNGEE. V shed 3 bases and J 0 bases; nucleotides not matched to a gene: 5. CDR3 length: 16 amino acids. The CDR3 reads CASSDQTGGSGNTIYF. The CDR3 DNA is TGTGCCAGCAGCGACCAAACAGGGGGCTCTGGAAACACCATATATTTT.

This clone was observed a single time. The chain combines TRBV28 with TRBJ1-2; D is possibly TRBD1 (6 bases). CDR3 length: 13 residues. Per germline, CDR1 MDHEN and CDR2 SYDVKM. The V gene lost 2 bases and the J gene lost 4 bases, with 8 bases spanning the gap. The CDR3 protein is CASSLGQSYGYTF. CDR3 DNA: TGTGCCAGCAGTTTAGGACAGTCCTATGGCTACACCTTC.

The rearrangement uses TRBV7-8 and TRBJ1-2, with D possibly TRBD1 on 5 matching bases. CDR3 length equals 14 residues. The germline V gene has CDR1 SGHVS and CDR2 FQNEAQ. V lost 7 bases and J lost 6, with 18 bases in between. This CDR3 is CASTTTWGDHGYTF. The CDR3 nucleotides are TGTGCCAGCACCACGACCTGGGGGGATCATGGCTACACCTTC.

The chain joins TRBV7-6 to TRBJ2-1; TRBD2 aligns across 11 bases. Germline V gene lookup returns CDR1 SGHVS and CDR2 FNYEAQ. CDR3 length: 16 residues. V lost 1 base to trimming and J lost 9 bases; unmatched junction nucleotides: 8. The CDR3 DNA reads TGTGCCAGCAGCTTAGGACCTAGCGGGGGGCTTGGTGAGCAGTTCTTC. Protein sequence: CASSLGPSGGLGEQFF.

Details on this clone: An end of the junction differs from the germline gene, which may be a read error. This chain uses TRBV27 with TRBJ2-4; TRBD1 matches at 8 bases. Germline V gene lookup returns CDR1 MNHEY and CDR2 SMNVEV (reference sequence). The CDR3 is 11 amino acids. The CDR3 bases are TGTGCCAGCAGTCTCTGGACAGGGCTGGGTTTC. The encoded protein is CASSLWTGLGF.

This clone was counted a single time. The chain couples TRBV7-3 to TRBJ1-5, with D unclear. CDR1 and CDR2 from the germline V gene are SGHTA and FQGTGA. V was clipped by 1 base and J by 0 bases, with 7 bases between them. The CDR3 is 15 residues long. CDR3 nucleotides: TGTGCCAGCAGCTTAATTGGCGGTAGCAATCAGCCCCAGCATTTT. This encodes CASSLIGGSNQPQHF.

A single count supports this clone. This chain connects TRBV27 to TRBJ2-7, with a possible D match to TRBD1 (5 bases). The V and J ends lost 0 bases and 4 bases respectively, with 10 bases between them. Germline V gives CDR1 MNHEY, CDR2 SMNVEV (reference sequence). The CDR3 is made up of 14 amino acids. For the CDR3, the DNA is TGTGCCAGCAGTTTATCAGGGGCCACGTACGAGCAGTACTTC. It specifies CASSLSGATYEQYF.

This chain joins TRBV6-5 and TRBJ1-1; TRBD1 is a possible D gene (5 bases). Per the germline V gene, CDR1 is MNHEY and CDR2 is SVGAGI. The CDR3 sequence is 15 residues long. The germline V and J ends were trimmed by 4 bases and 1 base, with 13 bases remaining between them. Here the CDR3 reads CASSSTLGANTEAFF. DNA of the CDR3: TGTGCCAGCAGTTCCACCCTAGGGGCGAACACTGAAGCTTTCTTT.

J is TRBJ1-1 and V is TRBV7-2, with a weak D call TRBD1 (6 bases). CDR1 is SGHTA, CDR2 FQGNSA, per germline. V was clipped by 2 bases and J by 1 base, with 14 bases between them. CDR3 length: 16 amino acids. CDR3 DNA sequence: TGTGCCAGCAGCTTATTGGGGGCGGTCGGGAACACTGAAGCTTTCTTT. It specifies CASSLLGAVGNTEAFF. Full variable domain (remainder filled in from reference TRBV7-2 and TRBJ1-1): GAGVSQSPSNKVTEKGKDVELRCDPISGHTALYWYRQSLGQGLEFLIYFQGNSAPDKSGLPSDRFSAERTGGSVSTLTIQRTQQEDSAVYLCASSLLGAVGNTEAFFGQGTRLTVV.

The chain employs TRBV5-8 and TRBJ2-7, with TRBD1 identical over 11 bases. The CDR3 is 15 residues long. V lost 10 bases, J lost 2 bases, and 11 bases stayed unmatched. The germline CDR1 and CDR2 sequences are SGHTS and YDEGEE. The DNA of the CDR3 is TGTGCCGGGAGGGACAGGGGGTTTCCCACCTACGAGCAGTACTTC. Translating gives CAGRDRGFPTYEQYF.

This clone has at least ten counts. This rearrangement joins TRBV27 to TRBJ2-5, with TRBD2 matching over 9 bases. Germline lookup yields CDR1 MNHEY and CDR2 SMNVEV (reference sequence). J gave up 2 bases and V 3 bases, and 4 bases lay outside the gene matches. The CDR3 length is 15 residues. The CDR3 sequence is CASSFLSGRQETQYF. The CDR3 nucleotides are TGTGCCAGCAGTTTTCTTAGCGGGAGACAAGAGACCCAGTACTTC.

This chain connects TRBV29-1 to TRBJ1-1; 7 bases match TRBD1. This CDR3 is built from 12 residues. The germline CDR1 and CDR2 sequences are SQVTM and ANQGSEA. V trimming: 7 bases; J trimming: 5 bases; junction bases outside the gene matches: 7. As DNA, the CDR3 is TGCAGCGCTAAGGGACAGAAGACTGAAGCTTTCTTT. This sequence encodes CSAKGQKTEAFF.

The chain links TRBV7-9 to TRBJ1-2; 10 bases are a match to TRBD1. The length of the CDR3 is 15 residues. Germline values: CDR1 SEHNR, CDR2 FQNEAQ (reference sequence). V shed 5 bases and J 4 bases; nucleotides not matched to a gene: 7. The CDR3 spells CASSTGQGNFYGYTF. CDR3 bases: TGTGCCAGCAGCACGGGACAGGGGAACTTCTATGGCTACACCTTC.